The 31 T cell receptor beta chains given below trace back to one sample, sequenced in a study of T cell responses to AZD1222 COVID-19 vaccine. TCRdb keeps only in-frame clones here, not all; method: immunoSEQ multiplex PCR. This sample has over 100,000 clones, with around 82% found just once. Sequenced here: peripheral blood, sampled on day 0 of AZD1222 vaccination. The receptors stem from an adult in good health.

The rearrangement uses TRBV9 and TRBJ2-6; 11 bases agree with TRBD2. V shed 3 bases and J 0 bases; nucleotides not matched to a gene: 5. The V gene's germline CDR1 is SGDLS and CDR2 YYNGEE. The CDR3 has 18 residues. This CDR3 reads CASSDIAGGLSGANVLTF. CDR3 DNA sequence: TGTGCCAGCAGCGATATAGCGGGGGGGCTCTCTGGGGCCAACGTCCTGACTTTC.

The CDR3 DNA reads TGTGCCAGCAGTTTACAGGGAGATACGCAGTATTTT. This gives the protein CASSLQGDTQYF. The genes are TRBV28 and TRBJ2-3; tentatively, D is TRBD1 (5 bases). The CDR3 runs to 12 residues. The germline V and J ends were trimmed by 2 bases and 5 bases, with 5 bases remaining between them. Germline CDR1 is MDHEN and CDR2 is SYDVKM.

V and J are TRBV11-2 and TRBJ1-6; D perhaps matches TRBD1 (6 bases). The germline gives CDR1 SGHAT, CDR2 FQNNGV. The ends were cut back, 4 bases at V and 5 bases at J, with 9 bases in the middle. This CDR3 spans 14 amino acids. The CDR3: CASSSGTNNSPLHF. CDR3 nucleotide sequence: TGTGCCAGCAGCTCCGGGACAAATAATTCACCCCTCCACTTT. The complete variable domain, with remaining parts taken from reference TRBV11-2 and TRBJ1-6, reads EAGVAQSPRYKIIEKRQSVAFWCNPISGHATLYWYQQILGQGPKLLIQFQNNGVVDDSQLPKDRFSAERLKGVDSTLKIQPAKLEDSAVYLCASSSGTNNSPLHFGNGTRLTVT.

This clone was detected only a few times. The CDR3 sequence is CASSYSILGGEQYF. DNA of the CDR3: TGTGCCAGCAGTTACTCGATACTAGGGGGCGAGCAGTACTTC. The J gene is TRBJ2-7, the V gene TRBV6-6; D possibly corresponds to TRBD1 (6 bases). The ends were cut back, 0 bases at V and 6 bases at J, with 12 bases in the middle. Germline CDR1 reads MNHNY; CDR2 reads SVGAGI (reference sequence). The length of the CDR3 is 14 residues.

This clone has a handful of counts. This chain connects TRBV5-1 to TRBJ2-1; no clear D. Trimming took 4 bases from V and 1 from J, leaving 18 bases between them. The CDR3 length is 17 residues. Germline values: CDR1 SGHRS, CDR2 YFSETQ. The CDR3 reads CASSPKVAVASYNEQFF. CDR3 in DNA: TGCGCCAGCAGCCCCAAAGTGGCGGTCGCTTCCTACAATGAGCAGTTCTTC.

The chain couples TRBV6-5 to TRBJ1-1; D is unresolved. This CDR3 has 13 residues. The V and J ends lost 8 bases and 0 bases respectively, with 10 bases between them. Germline-derived CDR1 and CDR2 are MNHEY and SVGAGI. The CDR3 DNA sequence: TGTGCCAGCTTTGGGGATATGAACACTGAAGCTTTCTTT. Protein product: CASFGDMNTEAFF.

The chain has TRBV5-5 and TRBJ1-1; 9 nucleotides align to TRBD1. V lost 1 base and J lost 3; bases outside the gene matches: 10. Germline assignment: CDR1 SGHKS and CDR2 YYEKEE (reference sequence). The CDR3 is made up of 17 amino acids. CDR3 sequence: CASSLQQGQGVHTEAFF. CDR3 sequence (DNA): TGTGCCAGCAGCTTGCAACAGGGACAGGGTGTTCACACTGAAGCTTTCTTT.

The chain couples TRBV4-3 to TRBJ1-4; 9 nucleotides line up with TRBD1. From germline, CDR1 is LGHNA and CDR2 YSLEER. CDR3 length: 17 amino acids. V was pared by 0 bases and J by 6 bases, with 8 bases of the junction left unmatched. CDR3 in DNA: TGCGCCAGCAGCCAAGAGACAGGGGGTGGGCGGTATGAAAAACTGTTTTTT. The encoded protein is CASSQETGGGRYEKLFF.

CDR3 bases: TGTGCCAGCGCTCCCCCTTATAATTCACCCCTCCACTTT. Amino acid sequence: CASAPPYNSPLHF. The V and J genes are TRBV3-1 (or the pseudogene TRBV3-2) and TRBJ1-6; D is ambiguous. Germline CDR1 is LGHDT and CDR2 is YNNKEL (reference sequence). The V end was cut by 8 bases, the J end by 4 bases, with 9 bases between. CDR3 length: 13 residues.

The rearrangement joins TRBV3-1 (or the pseudogene TRBV3-2) to TRBJ1-5; D remains unclear. The CDR3 spans 11 residues. Germline lookup yields CDR1 LGHDT and CDR2 YNNKEL (reference sequence). Trimming pared 1 base from V and 7 bases from J, leaving 2 bases between. The CDR3 coding sequence is TGTGCCAGCAGCCAAGGACAGCCCCAGCATTTT. Translating it yields CASSQGQPQHF.

The chain is built from TRBV9 and TRBJ2-1; D unresolved. Germline V gene lookup returns CDR1 SGDLS and CDR2 YYNGEE. Trimming stripped 0 bases from V and 4 bases from J, with 14 bases between. There are 16 residues in the CDR3. For the CDR3, the DNA is TGTGCCAGCAGCGTAGGGACCCACACTGGGTACAATGAGCAGTTCTTC. It translates to CASSVGTHTGYNEQFF.

The chain uses TRBV5-1 and TRBJ1-1, with D possibly matching TRBD1 (6 bases). CDR3 length: 13 amino acids. CDR1 is SGHRS and CDR2 is YFSETQ in the germline V gene. V dropped 4 bases and J dropped 5 bases, with 12 bases sitting between them. The CDR3 nucleotides are TGCGCCAGCAGCGCGGGGGGCAGGACTGAAGCTTTCTTT. It translates to CASSAGGRTEAFF.

By its share, this clone is medium-sized. The rearrangement joins TRBV20-1 to TRBJ1-2, with a possible D match to TRBD1 (5 bases). The CDR3 consists of 19 residues. Germline values: CDR1 DFQATT, CDR2 SNEGSKA (reference sequence). The ends were cut back, 3 bases at V and 3 bases at J, with 29 bases in the middle. In nucleotides, the CDR3 is TGCAGTGCTAGTGGCCGGATCCCGGGACTGAGCCTTTTCGACTATGGCTACACCTTC. It encodes CSASGRIPGLSLFDYGYTF.

This sequence joins TRBV4-2 and TRBJ2-1; TRBD2 agrees at 7 bases. Germline lookup yields CDR1 LGHNA and CDR2 YNFKEQ. V trimming: 2 bases; J trimming: 1 base; junction bases outside the gene matches: 5. The CDR3 consists of 16 residues. The CDR3 DNA sequence: TGTGCCAGCAGCCAATCCTACGGGGGGTCCTACAATGAGCAGTTCTTC. This translates into CASSQSYGGSYNEQFF.

The rearrangement joins TRBV6-5 to TRBJ1-2; D possibly corresponds to TRBD1 (6 bases). Deletions cut 6 bases from V and 8 bases from J, with 13 bases between. Per the germline V gene, CDR1 is MNHEY and CDR2 is SVGAGI. This CDR3 is built from 12 residues. Here the CDR3 DNA reads TGTGCCAGCAGGACAGGAATGGGCGGCTACACCTTC. The encoded protein is CASRTGMGGYTF.

This clone was detected many times. This sequence joins TRBV18 and TRBJ2-2; D gene unclear. V lost 1 base, J lost 3 bases, and 3 bases lay in between. CDR1 is KGHSH, CDR2 LQKENI, per germline. CDR3 size: 13 residues. CDR3 coding DNA: TGTGCCAGCTCACCACAGGACACCGGGGAGCTGTTTTTT. Its translation is CASSPQDTGELFF.

The chain links TRBV5-6 to TRBJ1-2; 8 nucleotides agree with TRBD1. CDR1 SGHDT and CDR2 YYEEEE come from the germline V gene. The CDR3 is 15 residues long. The trim removed 1 base at V and 5 bases at J, leaving 7 bases unmatched. CDR3 coding DNA: TGTGCCAGCAGCTTGCAGGGGGCTGGGGCATATGGCTACACCTTC. Its translation is CASSLQGAGAYGYTF.

The gene calls are TRBV9 and TRBJ2-1; 11 bases line up with TRBD2. Trimming took 0 bases from V and 7 from J; bases not matched to a gene: 12. CDR1 is SGDLS, CDR2 YYNGEE, per germline. The CDR3 runs to 18 residues. The chain's CDR3 is CASSVDPIAGGPGNEQFF. Written as DNA, the CDR3 is TGTGCCAGCAGCGTAGACCCGATAGCGGGGGGGCCTGGGAATGAGCAGTTCTTC.

J is TRBJ2-1 and V is TRBV10-3; the match to TRBD1 covers 11 bases. The length of the CDR3 is 16 residues. The germline gives CDR1 ENHRY, CDR2 SYGVKD. V gave up 7 bases and J gave up 7 bases; unmatched junction bases: 12. The CDR3 sequence is CAIMSVSGTGGNEQFF. In DNA form, the CDR3 reads TGTGCCATCATGTCGGTGTCCGGGACAGGGGGAAATGAGCAGTTCTTC.

The CDR3 region is CASSQLDQETQYF. CDR3 sequence (DNA): TGTGCCAGCAGCCAACTAGATCAAGAGACCCAGTACTTC. This sequence joins TRBV4-2 and TRBJ2-5; D remains ambiguous. CDR3 size: 13 residues. With 2 bases removed from V and 2 bases from J, the gap between germline ends came to 6 bases. The germline gives CDR1 LGHNA, CDR2 YNFKEQ.

This chain links TRBV6-5 with TRBJ1-4, with 9 bases aligning to TRBD1. The germline V gene encodes CDR1 MNHEY and CDR2 SVGAGI. The CDR3 totals 14 residues. After removal of 4 bases from V and 6 bases from J, the junction contained 3 bases not matched to a gene. The CDR3 DNA reads as TGTGCCAGCAGTTTAACAGGGGGCTATGAAAAACTGTTTTTT. Protein product: CASSLTGGYEKLFF.

Only a few counts were recorded for this clone. V and J are TRBV3-1 (or the pseudogene TRBV3-2) and TRBJ1-2, with D perhaps TRBD1 (5 bases). V was shortened by 2 bases and J by 8 bases, with 9 bases between the two germline ends. Germline CDR1 is LGHDT and CDR2 is YNNKEL (reference sequence). The length of the CDR3 is 12 residues. DNA for the CDR3: TGTGCCAGCAGCCAACGAGGGGAAGGCTACACCTTC. Its protein product is CASSQRGEGYTF.

This clone was observed a single time. This chain joins TRBV12-5 and TRBJ1-1, with D perhaps matching TRBD1 (6 bases). Trimming stripped 3 bases from V and 2 bases from J, with 19 bases between. Germline V lookup: CDR1 LGHNT, CDR2 FRNRAP. The CDR3 length is 17 residues. The CDR3 here is CASGFLFQGKGNTEAFF. The DNA of the CDR3 is TGTGCTAGTGGTTTCCTGTTCCAGGGGAAAGGAAACACTGAAGCTTTCTTT. Variable domain in full (rest from reference TRBV12-5 and TRBJ1-1): DARVTQTPRHKVTEMGQEVTMRCQPILGHNTVFWYRQTMMQGLELLAYFRNRAPLDDSGMPKDRFSAEMPDATLATLKIQPSEPRDSAVYFCASGFLFQGKGNTEAFFGQGTRLTVV.

Worth noting for this clone: Other DNA sequences from this sample encode an identical CDR3 as well. CDR3 residues: CASSSGGSNQPQHF. As DNA, the CDR3 is TGTGCCAGCAGTTCAGGGGGGAGCAATCAGCCCCAGCATTTT. The V call is TRBV28, the J call TRBJ1-5; the match to TRBD1 covers 7 bases. CDR1 MDHEN and CDR2 SYDVKM come from the germline V gene. This CDR3 has 14 residues. V was pared by 4 bases and J by 1 base, with 1 base of the junction left unmatched.

This sequence joins TRBV19 and TRBJ2-2; 9 bases are a match to TRBD2. The CDR3 has 15 residues. Germline CDR1 reads LNHDA; CDR2 reads SQIVND (reference sequence). The V and J ends lost 6 bases and 5 bases, in that order; junction bases with no gene match: 7. The CDR3 protein is CASRFSGRSTGELFF. The CDR3 region has the DNA TGTGCCAGTAGATTTAGCGGGAGAAGTACCGGGGAGCTGTTTTTT.

This chain links TRBV7-2 with TRBJ1-1, with D tentatively TRBD1 (6 bases). V lost 4 bases, J lost 1 base, and 7 bases lay in between. The length of the CDR3 is 13 residues. The germline V gene encodes CDR1 SGHTA and CDR2 FQGNSA. The CDR3 is CASSSRGNTEAFF. The CDR3, as DNA: TGTGCCAGCAGCTCCAGGGGGAACACTGAAGCTTTCTTT.

V gene TRBV6-5 combines with J gene TRBJ1-5; weak D call: TRBD1 (6 bases). The ends were cut back, 8 bases at V and 4 bases at J, with 12 bases in the middle. The CDR3 is made up of 13 amino acids. The germline V gene encodes CDR1 MNHEY and CDR2 SVGAGI. The CDR3, as DNA: TGTGCCAGCTCGGGGACACAAAATCAGCCCCAGCATTTT. Amino acid sequence: CASSGTQNQPQHF.

The genes are TRBV28 and TRBJ1-3; 8 positions match TRBD1. Trimming removed 6 bases from V and 3 bases from J; junction bases left unmatched: 4. The CDR3 is 14 amino acids. CDR1 is MDHEN and CDR2 is SYDVKM in the germline V gene. The CDR3 coding sequence is TGTGCCAGCAGCCGGGACAGGCGTGGAAACACCATATATTTT. Its protein product is CASSRDRRGNTIYF.

The V call is TRBV6-5, the J call TRBJ2-3; D may match TRBD1 or TRBD2 (6 bases each). This CDR3 is 15 amino acids long. Trimming took 0 bases from V and 7 from J, leaving 14 bases between them. The germline CDR1 and CDR2 sequences are MNHEY and SVGAGI. The DNA of the CDR3 is TGTGCCAGCAGTTACTCGTCTAGGGGGGCCTATACGCAGTATTTT. Translation: CASSYSSRGAYTQYF.

This chain connects TRBV18 to TRBJ2-3; D gene unclear. CDR1 and CDR2 (germline): KGHSH, LQKENI. CDR3 length equals 13 residues. V gave up 6 bases and J gave up 4 bases, with 11 bases separating them. The CDR3: CASSALTADTQYF. The CDR3 bases are TGTGCCAGCTCGGCTCTAACCGCAGATACGCAGTATTTT.

This clone was counted between two and nine times. This sequence joins TRBV15 and TRBJ1-2; 7 bases match TRBD1. CDR1 and CDR2 (germline): LNHNV, YYDKDF (reference sequence). J was trimmed by 2 bases and V by 5 bases; bases with no gene match: 5. This CDR3 comprises 14 residues. The CDR3 is CATSARQGNYGYTF. Here the CDR3 DNA reads TGTGCCACCAGCGCCCGACAGGGAAACTATGGCTACACCTTC.